The 16 T cell receptor beta chains below all came from one sample that was sequenced in a study of T-cell reconstitution after alpha-beta-depleted transplantation in children. TCRbeta library preparation incorporated unique molecular identifiers. In TCRdb, the PCR reads were re-called with MiXCR into one record per CDR3 protein. The table includes around 450,000 distinct CDR3 sequences, 10% to 13% detected once. Sequenced material: PBMCs, taken before TCRalphabeta/CD19-depleted stem cell transplant. All receptors derive from a child aged 2-15 years with inherited bone marrow failure, due to receive a stem cell transplant.

The chain has TRBV6-5 and TRBJ2-3; D is uncertain. The CDR3 is 13 amino acids. Germline values: CDR1 MNHEY, CDR2 SVGAGI. Trimming took 2 bases from V and 2 from J, leaving 5 bases between them. The CDR3 DNA follows: TGTGCCAGCAGTTACACAATCACAGATACGCAGTATTTT. Its protein product is CASSYTITDTQYF.

On this clonotype itself: A read error may be the cause here, since a much bigger clone is one base away. This CDR3 is CASSSMGSEQYF. CDR3 nucleotide sequence: TGTGCCAGCAGCTCAATGGGTAGCGAGCAGTACTTC. The rearrangement joins TRBV7-2 to TRBJ2-7; D gene uncertain. This CDR3 region has 12 residues. Germline CDR1 is SGHTA and CDR2 is FQGNSA. The V end was cut by 4 bases, the J end by 6 bases, with 10 bases between.

This clonotype has ten or more counts. The chain recombines TRBV6-2 or TRBV6-3 with TRBJ2-1, with unresolved D. Germline loops: CDR1 MNHEY, CDR2 SVGEGT. CDR3 size: 13 residues. V was shortened by 0 bases and J by 6 bases, with 6 bases between the two germline ends. CDR3 in DNA: TGTGCCAGCAGTTACTCGAGCCCCAATGAGCAGTTCTTC. Amino acids: CASSYSSPNEQFF.

This clonotype was seen ten or more times. The chain has TRBV6-5 and TRBJ2-7; 9 bases line up with TRBD2. After removal of 1 base from V and 3 bases from J, the junction contained 13 bases not matched to a gene. CDR1 and CDR2 from the germline V gene are MNHEY and SVGAGI. CDR3 length: 18 residues. CDR3 DNA: TGTGCCAGCAGTTACTTGTCCCACGCTAGCGGGACTCGCTACGAGCAGTACTTC. Residues: CASSYLSHASGTRYEQYF.

This clonotype occurred many times. This chain joins TRBV11-3 and TRBJ2-3; 10 bases are shared with TRBD2. Germline V gene sequence: CDR1 SGHNT, CDR2 YENEEA. The CDR3 length is 19 residues. Trimming removed 2 bases from V and 6 bases from J; junction bases left unmatched: 17. The CDR3 loop reads CASSLSSGRGLAVVDTQYF. In DNA, the CDR3 is TGTGCCAGCAGCTTATCTTCCGGACGAGGACTAGCGGTGGTGGATACGCAGTATTTT.

There are a few counts of this clonotype. The chain joins TRBV5-6 to TRBJ2-7; 8 bases are shared with TRBD2. Losses at the gene ends were 0 bases for V and 5 bases for J; bases not matched to a gene: 7. Germline loops: CDR1 SGHDT, CDR2 YYEEEE. CDR3 size: 15 residues. CDR3 bases: TGTGCCAGCAGCTTGGGCACGGGAGGGGGTCACGAGCAGTACTTC. Its protein is CASSLGTGGGHEQYF. Using reference TRBV5-6 and TRBJ2-7 for the parts outside the CDR3, the full variable domain is DAGVTQSPTHLIKTRGQQVTLRCSPKSGHDTVSWYQQALGQGPQFIFQYYEEEERQRGNFPDRFSGHQFPNYSSELNVNALLLGDSALYLCASSLGTGGGHEQYFGPGTRLTVT.

The rearrangement joins TRBV4-3 to TRBJ1-3; 9 bases are shared with TRBD1. CDR3 length: 19 amino acids. Germline V gene lookup returns CDR1 LGHNA and CDR2 YSLEER. V lost 1 base to trimming and J lost 0 bases; unmatched junction nucleotides: 10. Written as DNA, the CDR3 is TGCGCCAGCAGCCAAGCCGGGACAGGGCTAACCCTCTCTGGAAACACCATATATTTT. It yields the protein CASSQAGTGLTLSGNTIYF.

This clonotype appeared a few times. The chain combines TRBV2 with TRBJ1-5, with 7 bases identical to TRBD1. This CDR3 has 14 residues. J lost 4 bases, V lost 6 bases, and 6 bases had no gene match. Looked up from germline, CDR1 is SNHLY and CDR2 is FYNNEI. The CDR3 protein is CASSRDSLNQPQHF. The CDR3 region has the DNA TGTGCCAGCAGCAGGGACAGTTTGAATCAGCCCCAGCATTTT.

In this sample, this clonotype turned up a few times. The chain joins TRBV24-1 to TRBJ2-3, with 10 nucleotides matching TRBD2. The CDR3 runs 16 residues. Germline trimming cut 5 bases from V and 2 bases from J; bases unmatched to any gene: 6. Germline V gene sequence: CDR1 KGHDR, CDR2 SFDVKD. CDR3 residues: CATSGQLAGNTDTQYF. The DNA for the CDR3 is TGTGCCACCAGTGGACAACTAGCGGGAAACACAGATACGCAGTATTTT.

The sample holds a few counts of this clonotype. The chain is built from TRBV29-1 and TRBJ2-5; D perhaps matches TRBD2 (6 bases). The V gene's germline CDR1 is SQVTM and CDR2 ANQGSEA. V was trimmed by 4 bases and J by 5 bases, leaving 17 bases between them. The CDR3 loop spans 14 amino acids. CDR3 loop: CSVGAEGGSETQYF. In DNA form, the CDR3 reads TGCAGCGTTGGAGCGGAGGGAGGTTCGGAGACCCAGTACTTC.

This clonotype was recorded many times. V and J are TRBV5-1 and TRBJ2-3; TRBD1 matches 7 bases. V trimming: 1 base; J trimming: 0 bases; junction bases outside the gene matches: 2. This CDR3 contains 15 residues. Germline V gene data show CDR1 as SGHRS and CDR2 as YFSETQ. As DNA, the CDR3 is TGCGCCAGCAGCTTGAGGGACAGTAGCACAGATACGCAGTATTTT. Protein sequence: CASSLRDSSTDTQYF.

This clonotype appeared many times. The chain recombines TRBV4-3 with TRBJ2-1; D is ambiguous. V was cut by 1 base and J by 0 bases, with 10 bases left in between. This CDR3 comprises 16 residues. In germline, CDR1 is LGHNA, CDR2 YSLEER. CDR3 in DNA: TGCGCCAGCAGCCAAGCGGTGGCGGTCTCCTACAATGAGCAGTTCTTC. Translation: CASSQAVAVSYNEQFF.

The V call is TRBV14, the J call TRBJ2-5; 8 positions match TRBD1. Germline CDR1 and CDR2: SGHDN and FVKESK. Germline trimming cut 2 bases from V and 4 bases from J; bases unmatched to any gene: 6. The CDR3 runs 15 residues. The CDR3 loop reads CASSQSAGGVETQYF. Written as DNA, the CDR3 is TGTGCCAGCAGCCAAAGCGCAGGGGGCGTAGAGACCCAGTACTTC.

In this sample, this clonotype turned up many times. The chain is built from TRBV20-1 and TRBJ1-2, with D perhaps matching TRBD1 (5 bases). Germline V CDR1 and CDR2: DFQATT, SNEGSKA (reference sequence). Trimming took off 5 bases at V and 4 bases at J, with 17 bases between the two ends. The CDR3 has 14 amino acids. CDR3 in DNA: TGCAGTGCTCAAGTTTCGGGACGCTCCTATGGCTACACCTTC. Translating gives CSAQVSGRSYGYTF.

This clonotype was recorded many times. The chain employs TRBV11-1 and TRBJ2-6; 7 bases align to TRBD2. CDR3 size: 22 residues. V shed 0 bases, J shed 0 bases, and the junction held 17 bases outside the gene matches. Germline assignment: CDR1 SGHAT and CDR2 FQDESV (reference sequence). The CDR3 loop reads CASSLAWGIQEGGTSGANVLTF. The CDR3 DNA is TGTGCCAGCAGCTTAGCTTGGGGAATTCAGGAGGGAGGGACCTCTGGGGCCAACGTCCTGACTTTC.

This clonotype was seen a handful of times. The CDR3 sequence is CATSRMGVGTQYF. The CDR3 DNA follows: TGTGCCACCAGCAGGATGGGGGTCGGGACCCAGTACTTC. The genes are TRBV15 and TRBJ2-5; D might be TRBD1 or TRBD2, each matching 5 bases. Germline values: CDR1 LNHNV, CDR2 YYDKDF (reference sequence). Trimming cost V 3 bases and J 7 bases, with 12 bases left between them. CDR3 length: 13 residues.